Following are 11 T cell receptor beta chains from one sample sequenced in a study of tumor-infiltrating lymphocytes in primary liver carcinoma. The investigators made TCR beta cDNA from roughly 460 ng total RNA, using a constant-region primer. Researchers made the TCR beta libraries by running three nested multiplex PCR rounds with slightly modified ARM-PCR. Researchers ran the first two PCR rounds for roughly 11 cycles each with TRBV1-TRBV30 forward primers and a C-beta reverse primer. TCRdb reanalysed the multiplex PCR reads using MiXCR and keeps one entry per CDR3 protein. The data show approximately 73,000 distinct CDR3 sequences, 70% to 75% seen once. Co-extraction of RNA and DNA was performed on roughly 20-33 mg of unsorted bulk tissue. The sample taken for sequencing was liver tumor tissue from sampling region 4. Regarding subset: tumor region T4, right-lateral pole. The receptors shown here come from a woman aged 55-75 years with primary liver carcinoma and hepatitis B virus infection.

This chain uses TRBV5-1 with TRBJ2-3, with D tentatively TRBD1 (6 bases). The V and J ends lost 0 bases and 2 bases respectively, with 25 bases between them. The germline V gene has CDR1 SGHRS and CDR2 YFSETQ. This CDR3 comprises 20 residues. In DNA form, the CDR3 reads TGCGCCAGCAGCTTGGCCCCAATCCGACAGGTTTCGCGGCACACAGATACGCAGTATTTT. This gives the protein CASSLAPIRQVSRHTDTQYF.

Points on this clonotype: A much larger clone lies one base from this, so it may be a read error. The genes are TRBV28 and TRBJ2-7; D tentatively fits TRBD1 or TRBD2 (5 bases each). Germline-derived CDR1 and CDR2 are MDHEN and SYDVKM. The CDR3 length is 14 residues. CDR3 region: CASSLVGARAEQCF. CDR3 nucleotides: TGTGCCAGCAGCCTCGTCGGGGCCCGAGCCGAGCAGTGCTTC.

Ten or more counts support this clonotype. This sequence joins TRBV6-4 and TRBJ1-6, with D possibly TRBD1 on 6 matching bases. Germline V gene sequence: CDR1 MRHNA, CDR2 SNTAGT. Trimming shortened V by 2 bases and J by 5 bases, and 7 bases separated the two germline ends. The length of the CDR3 is 14 residues. The CDR3 DNA reads as TGTGCCAGCAGTGACGGACAGCATAATTCACCCCTCCACTTT. Translated, it gives CASSDGQHNSPLHF.

A word on this clonotype: Likely a read error: the CDR3 ends without its conserved phenylalanine or tryptophan. This chain connects TRBV29-1 to TRBJ2-7, with D possibly called TRBD1 or TRBD2 (5 bases each). The CDR3 is made up of 13 amino acids. Germline CDR1 reads SQVTM; CDR2 reads ANQGSEA. This chain's CDR3 is CSVGENLAYEQYL. The CDR3 DNA is TGCAGTGTGGGGGAAAATTTGGCATACGAGCAGTACCTC.

About this clonotype itself: The junction does not match germline at one end; this may be a read error. V usage is TRBV11-1 and J usage is TRBJ2-6; TRBD1 might be the D (5 bases). This CDR3 is 16 amino acids long. Germline CDR1 reads SGHAT; CDR2 reads FQDESV (reference sequence). CDR3 sequence: CASSPMQGTGASVLTF. The CDR3 DNA follows: TGTGCCAGCAGCCCGATGCAGGGAACTGGGGCCAGCGTCCTGACATTC.

With respect to this clonotype: Sequence at one end of the junction differs from germline and may be a read error. This sequence joins TRBV28 and TRBJ2-5; D perhaps matches TRBD2 (6 bases). The CDR3 has 18 amino acids. Germline V CDR1 and CDR2: MDHEN, SYDVKM. The CDR3 coding sequence is TGTACCAGCAGTCAAGCCACCTCTCTGCGGGAAATCCAAGAGACCCAGTACTTC. Translation: CTSSQATSLREIQETQYF. Filled out from reference TRBV28 and TRBJ2-5, the complete variable domain reads DVKVTQSSRYLVKRTGEKVFLECVQDMDHENMFWYRQDPGLGLRLIYFSYDVKMKEKGDIPEGYSVSREKKERFSLILESASTNQTSMYLCTSSQATSLREIQETQYFGPGTRLLVL.

This clonotype was counted once. The chain carries TRBV20-1 and TRBJ1-5, with D perhaps matching TRBD1 (5 bases). Trimming cost V 3 bases and J 3 bases, with 12 bases left between them. The CDR3 spans 14 residues. Germline V lookup: CDR1 DFQATT, CDR2 SNEGSKA (reference sequence). CDR3 sequence: CSASRTQTNQPQHF. The DNA for the CDR3 is TGCAGTGCTAGTCGGACACAAACCAATCAGCCCCAGCATTTT.

This clonotype came up many times. This chain links TRBV5-5 with TRBJ2-6, with D possibly TRBD2 on 6 matching bases. Germline CDR1 SGHKS, CDR2 YYEKEE (reference sequence). This CDR3 region has 16 residues. Deletions cut 3 bases from V and 0 bases from J, with 10 bases between. CDR3 in amino acids: CASSSGLTSGANVLTF. In DNA, the CDR3 is TGTGCCAGCAGCTCGGGACTTACCTCTGGGGCCAACGTCCTGACTTTC.

About this clonotype: A much larger clone sits a single nucleotide away, making a read error possible. The chain combines TRBV28 with TRBJ2-2, with 7 bases aligning to TRBD1. The CDR3 contains 14 residues. Germline lookup yields CDR1 MDHEN and CDR2 SYDVKM. The CDR3 DNA follows: TGTGCCAGCAACCCGGGGACAGAAACCGGGGAGCTGTCTTTT. It is translated as CASNPGTETGELSF.

This clonotype was observed a few times. Since a much larger clone is just one base distant, this may be a read error. The chain uses TRBV5-1 and TRBJ2-1; D unclear. Germline V gene lookup returns CDR1 SGHRS and CDR2 YFSETQ. V lost 0 bases and J 8 bases, leaving 15 bases between the germline ends. CDR3 length equals 15 residues. CDR3 coding DNA: TGCGCCAGCAGCTTGGATGTCGTCCCCGGTTATGAGCAGTTCTTC. Its translation is CASSLDVVPGYEQFF.

A note on this clonotype: A read error may be the cause here, since a much bigger clone is one base away. This chain uses TRBV30 with TRBJ2-7; D might be TRBD1 (5 bases). The germline V gene encodes CDR1 GTSNPN and CDR2 SVGIG (reference sequence). The CDR3 sequence is 15 residues long. The CDR3 DNA reads as TGTGCCTGGAGTGTTCGTGGCAGGGTTTCCTACGAGCAGCACTTC. Translated: CAWSVRGRVSYEQHF.